A single sample is the source of the 32 T cell receptor beta chains below, sequenced in a study of lymphopenia after photon versus proton radiotherapy. The data were produced by immunoSEQ multiplex PCR, yet TCRdb's version contains in-frame clones alone and is incomplete. Of some 25,000 clones in the sample, around nine tenths are singletons; the top ten hold around 0.81%. The material was peripheral blood, obtained from a patient treated with photon-based radiotherapy. The receptors shown here come from a woman aged 45-65 years with cholangiocarcinoma.

This clone was detected only a few times. The V call is TRBV10-2, the J call TRBJ2-1, with 13 bases matching TRBD2. This CDR3 region has 13 residues. Germline V CDR1 and CDR2: WSHSY, SAAADI. The J segment lost 7 bases and the V segment lost 6 bases, leaving 0 bases of the junction unmatched. The CDR3: CASRTSGGNEQFF. The CDR3 DNA follows: TGCGCCAGCAGGACTAGCGGGGGGAATGAGCAGTTCTTC.

On this clone itself: This sample includes further DNA sequences coding for the same CDR3. The rearrangement links TRBV14 to TRBJ1-6, with D uncertain. The CDR3 totals 16 residues. With 0 bases removed from V and 0 bases from J, the gap between germline ends came to 6 bases. Germline-derived CDR1 and CDR2 are SGHDN and FVKESK. The CDR3 nucleotides are TGTGCCAGCAGCCAAGAGGGGAGCTCCTATAATTCACCCCTCCACTTT. Protein: CASSQEGSSYNSPLHF.

The chain carries TRBV6-1 and TRBJ1-2; D is possibly TRBD1 (6 bases). V lost 1 base and J lost 5, with 14 bases in between. CDR3 size: 15 residues. Germline V lookup: CDR1 MNHNS, CDR2 SASEGT. The CDR3 DNA sequence: TGTGCCAGCAGTGAAGGGGCGGGGGCTTTTTATGGCTACACCTTC. It yields the protein CASSEGAGAFYGYTF.

The chain is built from TRBV12-5 and TRBJ2-2; D may correspond to TRBD1 or TRBD2 (5 bases each). Per the germline V gene, CDR1 is LGHNT and CDR2 is FRNRAP. CDR3 length: 15 residues. V lost 3 bases to trimming and J lost 6 bases, with 14 bases between them. The CDR3 sequence is CASGFPQGVSGELFF. The CDR3 DNA sequence: TGTGCTAGTGGTTTCCCCCAGGGAGTTTCCGGGGAGCTGTTTTTT.

V is TRBV29-1 and J is TRBJ1-1; a possible D gene is TRBD1 (5 bases). The CDR3 totals 12 residues. CDR1 is SQVTM and CDR2 is ANQGSEA in the germline V gene. The V end was cut by 1 base, the J end by 11 bases, with 14 bases between. In nucleotides, the CDR3 is TGCAGCGTTGAAGGAGGAGGGGTAAAGGCTTTCTTT. Translating gives CSVEGGGVKAFF.

This chain's CDR3 is CASSQGVGGATQYF. CDR3 bases: TGTGCCAGCAGCCAGGGGGTAGGGGGCGCGACCCAGTACTTC. The V call is TRBV7-2, the J call TRBJ2-5; 7 positions agree with TRBD1. The length of the CDR3 is 14 residues. V shed 5 bases, J shed 7 bases, and the junction held 10 bases outside the gene matches. Germline values: CDR1 SGHTA, CDR2 FQGNSA.

This clone has only one observation. The genes are TRBV20-1 and TRBJ1-2, with D maybe TRBD1 (5 bases). Germline CDR1 and CDR2: DFQATT and SNEGSKA (reference sequence). The CDR3 consists of 11 residues. V was cut by 4 bases and J by 7 bases, with 10 bases left in between. CDR3 sequence (DNA): TGCAGTGCTACACAGGCTCTTGGCTACACCTTC. It is translated as CSATQALGYTF.

The rearrangement uses TRBV30 and TRBJ2-3; D is unresolved. Trimming pared 1 base from V and 0 bases from J, leaving 8 bases between. The CDR3 sequence is 14 residues long. The germline V gene encodes CDR1 GTSNPN and CDR2 SVGIG (reference sequence). The CDR3 sequence: CAWSERPSTDTQYF. The CDR3 nucleotides read TGTGCCTGGAGTGAAAGACCTAGCACAGATACGCAGTATTTT.

The chain couples TRBV18 to TRBJ1-5, with D uncertain. Trimming left V 3 bases short and J 7 bases short, with 13 bases between. Germline CDR1 reads KGHSH; CDR2 reads LQKENI. The CDR3 contains 14 residues. CDR3 loop: CASSPETLKQPQHF. CDR3 DNA: TGTGCCAGCTCACCGGAGACATTGAAACAGCCCCAGCATTTT.

The rearrangement joins TRBV6-6 to TRBJ1-2, with TRBD1 matching over 8 bases. Germline CDR1 is MNHNY and CDR2 is SVGAGI (reference sequence). CDR3 length equals 15 residues. V lost 7 bases, J lost 6 bases, and 13 bases stayed unmatched. Written as DNA, the CDR3 is TGTGCCAGCACTCAGGAGGACAGGGAACTTGATGGCTACACCTTC. This codes for CASTQEDRELDGYTF.

The genes are TRBV4-3 and TRBJ2-5, with 8 nucleotides matching TRBD2. V was clipped by 4 bases and J by 5 bases; unmatched bases: 9. The germline gives CDR1 LGHNA, CDR2 YSLEER. The CDR3 is 15 amino acids. The CDR3 here is CASSPAAGGGETQYF. In nucleotides, the CDR3 is TGCGCCAGCAGCCCCGCTGCGGGGGGCGGGGAGACCCAGTACTTC.

The gene calls are TRBV11-2 and TRBJ2-1; no firm D call. V shed 2 bases and J shed 8 bases, with 13 bases lying between them. CDR3 length: 14 residues. The germline V gene has CDR1 SGHAT and CDR2 FQNNGV. CDR3 sequence (DNA): TGTGCCAGCAGCTTAAGCCGCTGGTGGGATGAGCAGTTCTTC. As protein: CASSLSRWWDEQFF.

The chain joins TRBV25-1 to TRBJ2-1, with D possibly being TRBD2 (7 bases). V lost 6 bases to trimming and J lost 0 bases, with 12 bases between them. Germline V lookup: CDR1 MGHDK, CDR2 SYGVNS. CDR3 length equals 15 residues. CDR3 region: CASRGGTSSYNEQFF. Written as DNA, the CDR3 is TGTGCCAGCAGGGGAGGGACAAGCTCCTACAATGAGCAGTTCTTC.

The rearrangement joins TRBV18 to TRBJ2-7, with 8 bases that match TRBD1. Germline V lookup: CDR1 KGHSH, CDR2 LQKENI. CDR3 length: 13 amino acids. V shed 5 bases, J shed 6 bases, and the junction held 6 bases outside the gene matches. The CDR3 region is CASSAGQVPEQYF. DNA of the CDR3: TGTGCCAGCTCAGCGGGACAGGTCCCCGAGCAGTACTTC.

In DNA, the CDR3 is TGCGCCAGCAGCCAGTCCACGCCCCAGGGACCGTACGAGCAGTACTTC. Encoded protein: CASSQSTPQGPYEQYF. This chain connects TRBV4-1 to TRBJ2-7; D possibly uses TRBD1 or TRBD2 (5 bases each). The V end lost 3 bases, the J end lost 4 bases, and 19 bases lay between the germline ends. Germline V gives CDR1 MGHRA, CDR2 YSYEKL. The CDR3 contains 16 residues.

The genes are TRBV19 and TRBJ2-3, with D unresolved. The V gene lost 4 bases and the J gene lost 2 bases, with 19 bases spanning the gap. The germline V gene has CDR1 LNHDA and CDR2 SQIVND (reference sequence). The CDR3 contains 17 residues. The CDR3 DNA is TGTGCCAGTAGTAATGTCGGTTACCGTACGAACACAGATACGCAGTATTTT. Its translation is CASSNVGYRTNTDTQYF.

The CDR3 bases are TGTGCCTGGGGGGACGGGTCCTACGAGCAGTACTTC. This sequence encodes CAWGDGSYEQYF. The J gene is TRBJ2-7, the V gene TRBV30; D is perhaps TRBD1 or TRBD2 (5 bases each). V was cut by 5 bases and J by 1 base, with 9 bases left in between. Germline V CDR1 and CDR2: GTSNPN, SVGIG (reference sequence). The CDR3 has 12 residues. Using reference TRBV30 and TRBJ2-7 for the parts outside the CDR3, the full variable domain is SQTIHQWPATLVQPVGSPLSLECTVEGTSNPNLYWYRQAAGRGLQLLFYSVGIGQISSEVPQNLSASRPQDRQFILSSKKLLLSDSGFYLCAWGDGSYEQYFGPGTRLTVT.

The V call is TRBV6-5, the J call TRBJ1-1; maybe TRBD1 (5 bases). The V end was cut by 0 bases, the J end by 0 bases, with 8 bases between. The CDR3 is 15 amino acids. The germline V gene has CDR1 MNHEY and CDR2 SVGAGI. The CDR3, as DNA: TGTGCCAGCAGTTACTCGGGAGGGGTGAACACTGAAGCTTTCTTT. Its protein is CASSYSGGVNTEAFF.

The rearrangement joins TRBV18 to TRBJ1-1; D is perhaps TRBD1 (5 bases). Germline CDR1 reads KGHSH; CDR2 reads LQKENI. Trimming took off 2 bases at V and 3 bases at J, with 13 bases between the two ends. The CDR3 contains 15 residues. The CDR3 bases are TGTGCCAGCTCACCAATTTCAGGGTTTGACACTGAAGCTTTCTTT. Amino acids: CASSPISGFDTEAFF.

The chain uses TRBV7-9 and TRBJ2-3; possibly TRBD2 for D (5 bases). Germline-derived CDR1 and CDR2 are SEHNR and FQNEAQ (reference sequence). CDR3 length: 14 residues. Trimming pared 5 bases from V and 8 bases from J, leaving 17 bases between. CDR3 DNA sequence: TGTGCCAGCAGCGAAGGGAGATCTTCCGGTACGCAGTATTTT. This translates into CASSEGRSSGTQYF.

The V call is TRBV25-1, the J call TRBJ2-7; perhaps TRBD2 as D (5 bases). V dropped 1 base and J dropped 4 bases, with 11 bases sitting between them. This CDR3 has 14 amino acids. Germline CDR1 is MGHDK and CDR2 is SYGVNS. The CDR3 region is CASSEFSAGYEQYF. The DNA of the CDR3 is TGTGCCAGCAGTGAATTCAGCGCGGGTTACGAGCAGTACTTC.

This chain connects TRBV7-9 to TRBJ2-7; D uncertain. Looked up from germline, CDR1 is SEHNR and CDR2 is FQNEAQ (reference sequence). Deletions cut 3 bases from V and 4 bases from J, with 7 bases between. This CDR3 spans 12 amino acids. For the CDR3, the DNA is TGTGCCAGCAGCTTTGTGGGTTACGAGCAGTACTTC. Translation gives CASSFVGYEQYF.

The chain is built from TRBV18 and TRBJ2-7; D is perhaps TRBD2 (7 bases). CDR1 is KGHSH and CDR2 is LQKENI in the germline V gene. CDR3 length equals 14 residues. Trimming removed 1 base from V and 7 bases from J, with 14 bases in between. The CDR3 DNA reads as TGTGCCAGCTCACCACTAGGGGGAGGGGAGGAGCAGTACTTC. Translated, it gives CASSPLGGGEEQYF. Drawing the rest from reference TRBV18 and TRBJ2-7, the complete variable domain is NAGVMQNPRHLVRRRGQEARLRCSPMKGHSHVYWYRQLPEEGLKFMVYLQKENIIDESGMPKERFSAEFPKEGPSILRIQQVVRGDSAAYFCASSPLGGGEEQYFGPGTRLTVT.

The rearrangement joins TRBV19 to TRBJ1-5, with 7 nucleotides matching TRBD1. V lost 5 bases, J lost 5 bases, and 15 bases stayed unmatched. Germline V gene data show CDR1 as LNHDA and CDR2 as SQIVND (reference sequence). The length of the CDR3 is 17 residues. CDR3 sequence (DNA): TGTGCCAGTAGTCTAAAAAGGACAGGACCCACCGATCAGCCCCAGCATTTT. It translates to CASSLKRTGPTDQPQHF. Combining the CDR3 with reference TRBV19 and TRBJ1-5 gives the whole variable domain DGGITQSPKYLFRKEGQNVTLSCEQNLNHDAMYWYRQDPGQGLRLIYYSQIVNDFQKGDIAEGYSVSREKKESFPLTVTSAQKNPTAFYLCASSLKRTGPTDQPQHFGDGTRLSIL.

This chain joins TRBV2 and TRBJ1-2; tentative D call: TRBD1 (6 bases). V was clipped by 2 bases and J by 5 bases, with 27 bases between them. The CDR3 length is 19 residues. The germline V gene encodes CDR1 SNHLY and CDR2 FYNNEI. The CDR3 bases are TGTGCCAGCAGTGAATCTCGTAGGGGTTCTTCCGGGACAATTTATGGCTACACCTTC. Its protein is CASSESRRGSSGTIYGYTF.

J is TRBJ2-2 and V is TRBV30; 13 bases are a match to TRBD2. The CDR3 runs 16 residues. With 2 bases clipped from V and 5 bases from J, the junction kept 5 bases outside the gene matches. The germline V gene encodes CDR1 GTSNPN and CDR2 SVGIG (reference sequence). The CDR3 region has the DNA TGTGCCTGGAGTCGACTAGCGGGGGGTGGAACCGGGGAGCTGTTTTTT. Amino acids: CAWSRLAGGGTGELFF.

V is TRBV11-3 and J is TRBJ2-2; D is perhaps TRBD2 (5 bases). Trimming pared 2 bases from V and 7 bases from J, leaving 14 bases between. Germline V gene data show CDR1 as SGHNT and CDR2 as YENEEA. The length of the CDR3 is 15 residues. The CDR3 reads CASSLRISGIGELFF. CDR3 nucleotides: TGTGCCAGCAGCTTAAGAATCTCGGGAATCGGGGAGCTGTTTTTT.

This clone was observed a handful of times. The chain carries TRBV2 and TRBJ2-5, with D tentatively TRBD2 (5 bases). Germline V gives CDR1 SNHLY, CDR2 FYNNEI. The CDR3 runs to 17 residues. V was shortened by 3 bases and J by 2 bases, with 19 bases between the two germline ends. The CDR3 region is CASSDPSLKDWQETQYF. For the CDR3, the DNA is TGTGCCAGCAGTGACCCTTCCCTCAAGGACTGGCAAGAGACCCAGTACTTC.

Regarding this clone: One junction end does not reproduce the germline sequence, and a read error may be involved. The chain links TRBV7-7 to TRBJ2-1; TRBD2 matches 10 bases. Per germline, CDR1 SSHAT and CDR2 FNYEAQ (reference sequence). This CDR3 spans 16 amino acids. The CDR3 DNA reads as TGTGCTAGCAGCTCTGGAGCTAGCGGGGGCCGGAATGAGCAGTTCTTC. Protein sequence: CASSSGASGGRNEQFF.

The chain joins TRBV4-3 to TRBJ2-1; 12 bases align to TRBD1. Germline V gives CDR1 LGHNA, CDR2 YSLEER. The CDR3 spans 15 residues. V shed 4 bases, J shed 8 bases, and the junction held 6 bases outside the gene matches. CDR3 nucleotide sequence: TGCGCCAGCAGCCTGGGACAGGGGGCCGTCCATGAGCAGTTCTTC. This translates into CASSLGQGAVHEQFF.

Note on this clone: Sequence at one end of the junction differs from germline and may be a read error. The J gene is TRBJ1-1, the V gene TRBV5-4; D uncertain. CDR1 and CDR2 from the germline V gene are SGHNT and YYREEE (reference sequence). This CDR3 spans 15 amino acids. This CDR3 reads CASSRDPEANTEAFF. DNA of the CDR3: TGCGCCAGCAGCCGAGACCCAGAGGCGAACACTGAAGCTTTCTTT. The complete variable domain, with remaining parts taken from reference TRBV5-4 and TRBJ1-1, reads ETGVTQSPTHLIKTRGQQVTLRCSSQSGHNTVSWYQQALGQGPQFIFQYYREEENGRGNFPPRFSGLQFPNYSSELNVNALELDDSALYLCASSRDPEANTEAFFGQGTRLTVV.

The chain couples TRBV18 to TRBJ2-5; D might be TRBD1 (6 bases). Trimming left V 6 bases short and J 0 bases short, with 11 bases between. This CDR3 spans 14 amino acids. Germline V CDR1 and CDR2: KGHSH, LQKENI. The CDR3 loop reads CASSKRDNQETQYF. The CDR3 nucleotides are TGTGCCAGCTCTAAACGGGACAACCAAGAGACCCAGTACTTC.